The 10 T cell receptor beta chains reported below all come from one sample, sequenced in a study of CD8+CD57+ T cells in acquired aplastic anemia. The template used for profiling TCR beta VDJ and CDR3 was genomic DNA. One entry per CDR3 protein, called by TCRdb with MiXCR from the reads. The data hold under 350,000 distinct CDR3 sequences, with approximately 55% observed a single time. Sequencing input: sorted CD4+, CD8+, or CD8+CD57+ T cells (not recorded which) from PBMCs. The source is a human donor with severe aplastic anemia or a healthy control (not recorded which).

J is TRBJ2-3 and V is TRBV5-4; D is possibly TRBD2 (5 bases). The germline V gene encodes CDR1 SGHNT and CDR2 YYREEE (reference sequence). This CDR3 is 15 amino acids long. Trimming took off 4 bases at V and 10 bases at J, with 22 bases between the two ends. The CDR3 DNA reads TGTGCCAGCAGCCAGAGAGCTTCTAGCTCATTAGCGCAGTATTTT. It yields the protein CASSQRASSSLAQYF.

The chain employs TRBV29-1 and TRBJ2-1; 9 nucleotides align to TRBD1. The trim removed 1 base at V and 9 bases at J, leaving 10 bases unmatched. The germline V gene encodes CDR1 SQVTM and CDR2 ANQGSEA. The CDR3 has 15 residues. CDR3 nucleotide sequence: TGCAGCGTTGAAGGAGGACAGGGGCCCTACGGTGAGCAGTTCTTC. It codes for CSVEGGQGPYGEQFF.

On this clonotype itself: A read error may account for a junction end that differs from germline. The chain couples TRBV2 to TRBJ2-1; 11 bases align to TRBD2. Germline loops: CDR1 SNHLY, CDR2 FYNNEI. The CDR3 length is 18 residues. CDR3 nucleotide sequence: TGTGCCAGCAGCGAAGAAGGGCGACTAGCGGGGTCCTACAATGTGCAGTTCTTC. Protein sequence: CASSEEGRLAGSYNVQFF.

The chain carries TRBV19 and TRBJ1-1; TRBD1 matches 8 bases. Trimming removed 10 bases from V and 11 bases from J; junction bases left unmatched: 12. CDR3 length: 12 amino acids. Germline V CDR1 and CDR2: LNHDA, SQIVND (reference sequence). CDR3 DNA sequence: TGTGCCATTTCCGTCGGACAGGGACAGGCTTTCTTT. Amino acid sequence: CAISVGQGQAFF.

This clonotype was detected ten times or more. J is TRBJ1-2 and V is TRBV19; D call uncertain. CDR1 is LNHDA, CDR2 SQIVND, per germline (reference sequence). Trimming removed 5 bases at V and 5 bases at J, with 9 bases between. The length of the CDR3 is 12 residues. Here the CDR3 reads CASSLRKYGYTF. Here the CDR3 DNA reads TGTGCCAGTAGTCTTAGGAAATATGGCTACACCTTC.

This clonotype occurred a few times. The chain carries TRBV6-5 and TRBJ2-7; D is perhaps TRBD1 or TRBD2 (5 bases each). This CDR3 region has 15 residues. The V and J ends lost 4 bases and 0 bases respectively, with 13 bases between them. Germline loops: CDR1 MNHEY, CDR2 SVGAGI. The CDR3 DNA reads TGTGCCAGCAGTTTTTGGCGAGGGGTCTCCTACGAGCAGTACTTC. It specifies CASSFWRGVSYEQYF.

This sequence joins TRBV12-3 or TRBV12-4 and TRBJ2-7; D unresolved. With 3 bases removed from V and 6 bases from J, the gap between germline ends came to 15 bases. The CDR3 contains 14 residues. The chain's CDR3 is CASSFWDGPTEQYF. The CDR3 coding sequence is TGTGCCAGCAGTTTCTGGGATGGCCCCACCGAGCAGTACTTC.

The genes are TRBV7-2 and TRBJ1-5; no clear D. This CDR3 has 16 residues. Germline CDR1 is SGHTA and CDR2 is FQGNSA. V was clipped by 5 bases and J by 4 bases, with 18 bases between them. CDR3 amino acids: CASSPEMGGPNQPQHF. CDR3 in DNA: TGTGCCAGCAGCCCCGAGATGGGCGGACCAAATCAGCCCCAGCATTTT. The full variable domain, completed using reference TRBV7-2 and TRBJ1-5, is GAGVSQSPSNKVTEKGKDVELRCDPISGHTALYWYRQSLGQGLEFLIYFQGNSAPDKSGLPSDRFSAERTGGSVSTLTIQRTQQEDSAVYLCASSPEMGGPNQPQHFGDGTRLSIL.

Of note for this clonotype: At one end, the junction sequence differs from germline, possibly due to a read error. The V and J genes are TRBV5-1 and TRBJ2-5; TRBD1 might be the D (6 bases). This CDR3 comprises 13 residues. Germline assignment: CDR1 SGHRS and CDR2 YFSETQ. The CDR3 is CASSPQGWETQYF. CDR3 coding DNA: TGTGCCAGCAGCCCACAGGGTTGGGAGACCCAGTACTTC.

The chain uses TRBV20-1 and TRBJ1-5; D possibly corresponds to TRBD1 (5 bases). Between the trimmed V and J ends, which lost 6 bases and 7 bases, there was a span of 22 bases. The V gene's germline CDR1 is DFQATT and CDR2 SNEGSKA (reference sequence). The length of the CDR3 is 15 residues. DNA of the CDR3: TGCAGTGCCAGCAGTTACCCAGGGAACCAGCAGCCCCAGCATTTT. This codes for CSASSYPGNQQPQHF.